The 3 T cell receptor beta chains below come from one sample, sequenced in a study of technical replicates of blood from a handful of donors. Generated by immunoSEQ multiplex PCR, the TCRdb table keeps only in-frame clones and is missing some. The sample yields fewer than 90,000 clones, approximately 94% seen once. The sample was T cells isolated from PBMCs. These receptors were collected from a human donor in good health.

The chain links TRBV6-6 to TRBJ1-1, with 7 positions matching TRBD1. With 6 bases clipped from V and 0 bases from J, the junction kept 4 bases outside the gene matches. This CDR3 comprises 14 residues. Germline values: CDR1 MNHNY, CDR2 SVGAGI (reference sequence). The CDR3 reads CASSIRGVNTEAFF. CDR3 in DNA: TGTGCCAGCAGCATCAGGGGGGTGAACACTGAAGCTTTCTTT.

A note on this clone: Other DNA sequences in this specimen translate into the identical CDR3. CDR3 nucleotide sequence: TGTGCCAGCAGCGTAGGAGGAGATAGCAATCAGCCCCAGCATTTT. It is translated as CASSVGGDSNQPQHF. The chain has TRBV9 and TRBJ1-5, with D hard to call. In germline, CDR1 is SGDLS, CDR2 YYNGEE. V gave up 0 bases and J gave up 0 bases, with 7 bases separating them. The CDR3 is 15 amino acids.

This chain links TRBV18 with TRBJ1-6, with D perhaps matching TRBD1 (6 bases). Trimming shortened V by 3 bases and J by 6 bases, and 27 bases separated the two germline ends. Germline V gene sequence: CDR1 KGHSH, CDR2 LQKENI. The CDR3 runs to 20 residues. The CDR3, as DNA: TGTGCCAGCTCACCCCGGCTCCTACAAGAGGGGGTGGCCCTTAATTCACCCCTCCACTTT. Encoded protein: CASSPRLLQEGVALNSPLHF.